A single sample is the source of the 26 T cell receptor beta chains below, sequenced in a study of blood T cells in healthy people across ages. The use of a sample-barcoded 5' primer and a J-beta primer mix characterized a second PCR of 7 to 11 cycles. In TCRdb, the 5' RACE reads were re-called with MiXCR into one record per CDR3 protein. Of about 1,400,000 distinct CDR3 sequences in the sample, approximately 38% were seen once. The sequenced sample consisted of blood. The receptors come from a woman aged 18-30 years in good health.

This clonotype showed up just a few times. The chain has TRBV10-3 and TRBJ2-1; D tentatively fits TRBD1 or TRBD2 (5 bases each). This CDR3 is 15 amino acids long. Germline-derived CDR1 and CDR2 are ENHRY and SYGVKD. Trimming removed 10 bases at V and 2 bases at J, with 18 bases between. The CDR3 DNA sequence: TGTGCCACCTTCGGGATTGTGGGACCCTACAATGAGCAGTTCTTC. Translation gives CATFGIVGPYNEQFF.

V usage is TRBV18 and J usage is TRBJ1-1; 8 bases are shared with TRBD1. Looked up from germline, CDR1 is KGHSH and CDR2 is LQKENI. This CDR3 has 16 amino acids. J lost 5 bases, V lost 3 bases, and 11 bases had no gene match. The CDR3 bases are TGTGCCAGCTCACCGGGGCAGGGGGCATCGTGGACTGAAGCTTTCTTT. It codes for CASSPGQGASWTEAFF.

CDR3 sequence: CSALQQGTEAFF. The CDR3 DNA is TGCAGTGCACTCCAACAGGGCACTGAAGCTTTCTTT. The chain carries TRBV20-1 and TRBJ1-1, with a possible D match to TRBD1 (6 bases). This CDR3 comprises 12 residues. V was trimmed by 6 bases and J by 4 bases, leaving 12 bases between them. The germline gives CDR1 DFQATT, CDR2 SNEGSKA (reference sequence).

Concerning this clonotype: At one boundary the junction diverges from the germline segment, which might be a read error. This rearrangement joins TRBV2 to TRBJ1-5; possibly TRBD1 for D (5 bases). Germline values: CDR1 SNHLY, CDR2 FYNNEI. The CDR3 contains 15 residues. The CDR3 loop reads CASSGWGERNQPQHF. The CDR3 region has the DNA TGCGCCAGCAGTGGATGGGGGGAGCGGAATCAGCCCCAGCATTTT. Supplemented by reference TRBV2 and TRBJ1-5, the full variable domain reads EPEVTQTPSHQVTQMGQEVILRCVPISNHLYFYWYRQILGQKVEFLVSFYNNEISEKSEIFDDQFSVERPDGSNFTLKIRSTKLEDSAMYFCASSGWGERNQPQHFGDGTRLSIL.

This clonotype was seen more than once but under ten times. The chain is built from TRBV6-5 and TRBJ2-5; TRBD1 agrees at 9 bases. The closer fit of TRBJ2-7 to the DNA end suggests the J call may be wrong. The CDR3 spans 14 residues. Germline lookup yields CDR1 MNHEY and CDR2 SVGAGI. CDR3: CASSYSGQGPEQYF. In DNA form, the CDR3 reads TGTGCCAGCAGTTACTCGGGACAGGGTCCCGAGCAGTACTTC.

The chain carries TRBV6-1 and TRBJ2-5; the D is unclear. Germline lookup yields CDR1 MNHNS and CDR2 SASEGT. The CDR3 is 14 residues long. Trimming left V 3 bases short and J 2 bases short, with 10 bases between. The CDR3 DNA reads TGTGCCAGCAGTGACGTCCTACTACAAGAGACCCAGTACTTC. Translation: CASSDVLLQETQYF.

The chain is built from TRBV3-1 and TRBJ1-4; 9 nucleotides line up with TRBD1. CDR1 is LGHDT and CDR2 is YNNKEL in the germline V gene (reference sequence). This CDR3 region has 16 residues. Unmatched junction bases numbered 9, after V lost 5 bases and J lost 5 bases. CDR3 in DNA: TGTGCCAGCAGCGCCCGGGACAGGGAATTGAATGAAAAACTGTTTTTT. This sequence encodes CASSARDRELNEKLFF.

This chain joins TRBV4-1 and TRBJ2-6, with D hard to call. Trimming took 0 bases from V and 0 from J, leaving 6 bases between them. Germline V gene data show CDR1 as MGHRA and CDR2 as YSYEKL. The CDR3 is 16 amino acids. The CDR3 loop reads CASSQERNSGANVLTF. The CDR3 DNA sequence: TGCGCCAGCAGCCAAGAGAGGAACTCTGGGGCCAACGTCCTGACTTTC.

Comment on this clonotype: A junction boundary mismatches the germline segment, possibly from a read error. The V and J genes are TRBV10-3 and TRBJ1-1; TRBD1 agrees at 11 bases. Germline V gene data show CDR1 as ENHRY and CDR2 as SYGVKD. The CDR3 contains 14 residues. CDR3 DNA: TGTGCCATCAGCGGACAGGGGGCGAACCCTGAAGCTTTCTTT. Its protein product is CAISGQGANPEAFF.

This chain links TRBV6-5 with TRBJ2-5; D may be TRBD2 (5 bases). The end of the DNA aligns better with TRBJ2-7, so the J call may be wrong. The CDR3 is made up of 15 amino acids. Germline V gene data show CDR1 as MNHEY and CDR2 as SVGAGI. CDR3 in amino acids: CASSYSKSGMDEQYF. The CDR3 nucleotides read TGTGCCAGCAGTTACTCGAAGTCGGGGATGGACGAGCAGTACTTC.

V is TRBV2 and J is TRBJ2-4; D uncertain. The germline CDR1 and CDR2 sequences are SNHLY and FYNNEI. Trimming stripped 6 bases from V and 2 bases from J, with 14 bases between. CDR3 length equals 15 residues. This chain's CDR3 is CASSTWAPPKNIQYF. CDR3 in DNA: TGTGCCAGCAGCACCTGGGCCCCTCCCAAAAACATTCAGTACTTC.

This clonotype was detected only a few times. This chain uses TRBV20-1 with TRBJ1-1; unclear D gene. Germline-derived CDR1 and CDR2 are DFQATT and SNEGSKA (reference sequence). This CDR3 has 14 amino acids. Trimming shortened V by 0 bases and J by 1 base, and 9 bases separated the two germline ends. The CDR3 nucleotides are TGCAGTGCTAGAGATTTAGGAAAGAACACTGAAGCTTTCTTT. Protein product: CSARDLGKNTEAFF.

The J gene is TRBJ2-7, the V gene TRBV10-3; D is unclear. This CDR3 is built from 12 residues. Germline V lookup: CDR1 ENHRY, CDR2 SYGVKD. V lost 2 bases and J 7 bases, leaving 9 bases between the germline ends. The CDR3 coding sequence is TGTGCCATCAGTGAGGTCGGATATGAGCAGTACTTC. This codes for CAISEVGYEQYF.

This clonotype has just a few counts. The rearrangement uses TRBV6-5 and TRBJ1-5; TRBD1 aligns across 7 bases. Germline assignment: CDR1 MNHEY and CDR2 SVGAGI. V was pared by 5 bases and J by 5 bases, with 9 bases of the junction left unmatched. The CDR3 totals 15 residues. CDR3 loop: CASSRDRNTDQPQHF. The CDR3 DNA follows: TGTGCCAGCAGTCGGGACAGAAATACCGATCAGCCCCAGCATTTT.

V and J are TRBV7-8 and TRBJ2-3; D may be TRBD1 (6 bases). Trimming stripped 5 bases from V and 4 bases from J, with 19 bases between. The CDR3 totals 16 residues. CDR1 is SGHVS, CDR2 FQNEAQ, per germline. The DNA of the CDR3 is TGTGCCAGCAGCGCAAAACAGGGTATCTGGGCAGATACGCAGTATTTT. It encodes CASSAKQGIWADTQYF.

The chain couples TRBV14 to TRBJ2-1, with TRBD2 identical over 11 bases. Germline CDR1 SGHDN, CDR2 FVKESK. The CDR3 is 19 amino acids. J was trimmed by 3 bases and V by 1 base; bases with no gene match: 11. CDR3 DNA sequence: TGTGCCAGCAGCCAAGTTACTAGCGGGGGCCGCTTCTTCTACAATGAGCAGTTCTTC. This encodes CASSQVTSGGRFFYNEQFF.

This sequence joins TRBV12-5 and TRBJ1-2; 9 bases line up with TRBD1. The germline V gene has CDR1 LGHNT and CDR2 FRNRAP. The J segment lost 0 bases and the V segment lost 6 bases, leaving 8 bases of the junction unmatched. The CDR3 is 16 amino acids. This CDR3 reads CASGPGQGSPNYGYTF. CDR3 bases: TGTGCTAGTGGCCCGGGACAGGGCAGCCCTAACTATGGCTACACCTTC.

The chain carries TRBV9 and TRBJ2-7, with D maybe TRBD2 (5 bases). CDR1 is SGDLS and CDR2 is YYNGEE in the germline V gene. The CDR3 totals 13 residues. V was shortened by 2 bases and J by 6 bases, with 12 bases between the two germline ends. This CDR3 is CASSVGSRAEQYF. The DNA for the CDR3 is TGTGCCAGCAGCGTGGGGAGTCGGGCCGAGCAGTACTTC.

This clonotype was observed a few times. This chain joins TRBV29-1 and TRBJ2-1; 7 nucleotides line up with TRBD1. The CDR3 length is 14 residues. V shed 7 bases, J shed 1 base, and the junction held 7 bases outside the gene matches. Germline lookup yields CDR1 SQVTM and CDR2 ANQGSEA. CDR3 DNA sequence: TGCAGCGCTCCGGGACAGACTTCCTACAATGAGCAGTTCTTC. It translates to CSAPGQTSYNEQFF.

This clonotype has a single count. The chain recombines TRBV2 with TRBJ2-7, with D perhaps assigned TRBD1 or TRBD2 (6 bases each). Germline CDR1 SNHLY, CDR2 FYNNEI. This CDR3 contains 13 residues. Trimming removed 10 bases at V and 5 bases at J, with 18 bases between. CDR3 region: CAMQGWGADEQYF. The DNA of the CDR3 is TGTGCCATGCAGGGGTGGGGGGCTGACGAGCAGTACTTC.

DNA for the CDR3: TGTGCCAGCAGTTATCCCTTCGGGAGAGCTGAAGCTTTCTTT. Translating it yields CASSYPFGRAEAFF. The chain is built from TRBV6-2 or TRBV6-3 and TRBJ1-1; D unresolved. Germline loops: CDR1 MNHEY, CDR2 SVGEGT. This CDR3 region has 14 residues. V was pared by 3 bases and J by 6 bases, with 14 bases between.

V gene TRBV6-5 combines with J gene TRBJ2-1, with 9 bases fitting TRBD2. J gave up 10 bases and V 3 bases, and 7 bases lay outside the gene matches. This CDR3 spans 14 amino acids. Looked up from germline, CDR1 is MNHEY and CDR2 is SVGAGI. Here the CDR3 DNA reads TGTGCCAGCAGTTATGTAGCGGGGGACTACGAGCAGTTCTTC. This gives the protein CASSYVAGDYEQFF.

The V and J genes are TRBV6-6 and TRBJ2-2; D may be TRBD1 (5 bases). The V end lost 8 bases, the J end lost 7 bases, and 20 bases lay between the germline ends. CDR3 length: 15 amino acids. CDR1 is MNHNY and CDR2 is SVGAGI in the germline V gene (reference sequence). The CDR3 region is CASLIDTGSYGELFF. The CDR3 DNA reads TGTGCCAGCCTTATCGATACAGGATCCTACGGGGAGCTGTTTTTT.

This rearrangement joins TRBV23-1 to TRBJ1-5; TRBD1 matches 8 bases. TRBV23-1 is noted as an ORF with a role that remains uncertain. The CDR3 runs to 15 residues. Germline trimming cut 0 bases from V and 5 bases from J; bases unmatched to any gene: 3. CDR3 bases: TGCGCCAGCAGTCAATCGGACAGGGAGTATCAGCCCCAGCATTTT. It specifies CASSQSDREYQPQHF.

The CDR3 loop is CASCRDNSPLHF. The CDR3 DNA reads TGTGCCAGCTGCAGGGACAATTCACCCCTCCACTTT. V gene TRBV2 combines with J gene TRBJ1-6; D possibly corresponds to TRBD1 (5 bases). CDR3 size: 12 residues. Germline V gene sequence: CDR1 SNHLY, CDR2 FYNNEI. Trimming pared 8 bases from V and 7 bases from J, leaving 9 bases between.

The rearrangement links TRBV2 to TRBJ2-1; TRBD1 or TRBD2 may be the D gene (5 bases each). The CDR3 has 15 amino acids. V was pared by 9 bases and J by 3 bases, with 18 bases between. Germline V lookup: CDR1 SNHLY, CDR2 FYNNEI. The CDR3 DNA reads TGTGCCAGGAGGGACGCGGGTCCCTACTACAATGAGCAGTTCTTC. It yields the protein CARRDAGPYYNEQFF.